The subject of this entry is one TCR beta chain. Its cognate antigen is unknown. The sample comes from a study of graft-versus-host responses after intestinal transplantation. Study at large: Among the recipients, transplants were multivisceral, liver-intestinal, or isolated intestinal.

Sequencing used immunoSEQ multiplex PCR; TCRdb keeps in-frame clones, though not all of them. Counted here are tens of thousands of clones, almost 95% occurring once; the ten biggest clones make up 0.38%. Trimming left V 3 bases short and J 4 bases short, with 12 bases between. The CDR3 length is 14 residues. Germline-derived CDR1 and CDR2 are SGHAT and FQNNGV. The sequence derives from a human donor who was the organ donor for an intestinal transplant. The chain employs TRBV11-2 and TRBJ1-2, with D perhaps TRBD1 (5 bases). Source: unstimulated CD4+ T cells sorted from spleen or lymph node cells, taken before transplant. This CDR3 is CASSFGQGSYGYTF. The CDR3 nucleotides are TGTGCCAGCAGCTTCGGGCAGGGTTCCTATGGCTACACCTTC.